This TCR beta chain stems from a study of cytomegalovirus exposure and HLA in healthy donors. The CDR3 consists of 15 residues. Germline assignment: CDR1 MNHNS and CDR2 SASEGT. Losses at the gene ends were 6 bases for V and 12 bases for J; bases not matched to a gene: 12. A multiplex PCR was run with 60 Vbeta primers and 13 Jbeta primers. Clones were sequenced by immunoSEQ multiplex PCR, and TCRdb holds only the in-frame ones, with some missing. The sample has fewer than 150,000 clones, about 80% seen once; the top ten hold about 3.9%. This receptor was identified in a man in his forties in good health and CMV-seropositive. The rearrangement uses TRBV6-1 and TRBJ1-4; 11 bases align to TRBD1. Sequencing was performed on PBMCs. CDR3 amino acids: CASSKGQGERRELFF. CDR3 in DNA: TGTGCCAGCAGCAAGGGACAGGGGGAACGTAGGGAACTGTTTTTT.